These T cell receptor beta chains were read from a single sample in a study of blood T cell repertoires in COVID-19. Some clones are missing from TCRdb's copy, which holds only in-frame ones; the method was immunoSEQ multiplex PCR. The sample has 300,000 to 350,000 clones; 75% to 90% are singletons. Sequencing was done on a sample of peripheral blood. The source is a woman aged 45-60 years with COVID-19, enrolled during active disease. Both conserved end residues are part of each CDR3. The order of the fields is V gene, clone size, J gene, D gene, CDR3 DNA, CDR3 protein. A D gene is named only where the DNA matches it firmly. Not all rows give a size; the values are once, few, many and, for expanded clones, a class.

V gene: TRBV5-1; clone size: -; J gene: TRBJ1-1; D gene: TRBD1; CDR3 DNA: TGCGCCAGCATCCCTGGAGGGGACAGACGGAACACTGAAGCTTTCTTT; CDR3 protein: CASIPGGDRRNTEAFF
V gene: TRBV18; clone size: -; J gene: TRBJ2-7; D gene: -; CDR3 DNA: TGTGCCAGCTCACCCCCGAAGGGACTTGTTAGAAGCGAGCAGTACTTC; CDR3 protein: CASSPPKGLVRSEQYF
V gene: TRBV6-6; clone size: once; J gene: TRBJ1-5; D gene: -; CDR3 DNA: TGTGCCAGCAGTTACTCAGGAGGGCCAAATCAGCCCCAGCATTTT; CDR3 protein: CASSYSGGPNQPQHF
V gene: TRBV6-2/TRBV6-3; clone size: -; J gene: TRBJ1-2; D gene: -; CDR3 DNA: TGTGCCAGCAGTTTCACGTCCCCCGGCGGCTATGGCTACACCTTC; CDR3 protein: CASSFTSPGGYGYTF
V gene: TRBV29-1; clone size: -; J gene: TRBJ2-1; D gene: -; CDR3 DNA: TGCAGCGTTGGACTACTAACCTACAATGAGCAGTTCTTC; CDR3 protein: CSVGLLTYNEQFF
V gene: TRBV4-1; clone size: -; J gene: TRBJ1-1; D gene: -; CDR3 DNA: TGCGCCAGCAGCCAAGATAAGGTGGGCAGCCGATTGAACACTGAAGCTTTCTTT; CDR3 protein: CASSQDKVGSRLNTEAFF
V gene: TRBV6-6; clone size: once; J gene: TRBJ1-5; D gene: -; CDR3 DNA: TGTGCCAGCAAAACCGGGGATCGCAATCAGCCCCAGCATTTT; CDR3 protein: CASKTGDRNQPQHF
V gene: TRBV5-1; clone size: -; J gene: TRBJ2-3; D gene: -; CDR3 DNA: TGCGCCAGCAGCTTGGGACAGTCGACAGATACGCAGTATTTT; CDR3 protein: CASSLGQSTDTQYF
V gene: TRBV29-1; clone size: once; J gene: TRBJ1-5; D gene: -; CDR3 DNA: TGCAGCGTTGATTTGGGGCGCAATCAGCCCCAGCATTTT; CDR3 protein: CSVDLGRNQPQHF
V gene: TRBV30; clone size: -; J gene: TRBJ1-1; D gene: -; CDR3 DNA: TGTGCCTGGAGGTTCAGGCTTAACACCATCATGAACACTGAAGCTTTCTTT; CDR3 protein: CAWRFRLNTIMNTEAFF
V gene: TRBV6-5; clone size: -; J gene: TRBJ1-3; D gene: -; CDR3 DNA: TGTGCCAGCAGACTCACAGGGTCTGGAAACACCATATATTTT; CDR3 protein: CASRLTGSGNTIYF
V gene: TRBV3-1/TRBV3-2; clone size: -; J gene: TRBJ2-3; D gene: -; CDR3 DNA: TGTGCCAGCAGCCAAGTTACAGGGGGGGCAGATACGCAGTATTTT; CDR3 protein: CASSQVTGGADTQYF
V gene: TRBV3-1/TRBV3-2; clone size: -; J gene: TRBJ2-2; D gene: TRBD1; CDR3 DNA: TGTGCCAGCAGTCGTACAGGGGTCAGGAACACCGGGGAGCTGTTTTTT; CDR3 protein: CASSRTGVRNTGELFF
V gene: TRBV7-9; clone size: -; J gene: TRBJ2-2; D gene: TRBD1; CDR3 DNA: TGTGCCAGCAGCTTGACAGGGGAGGAGAACACCGGGGAGCTGTTTTTT; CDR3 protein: CASSLTGEENTGELFF
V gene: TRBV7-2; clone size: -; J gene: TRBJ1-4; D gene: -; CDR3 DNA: TGTGCCAGCAGCTCCAAGGGGGGGGAAAAACTGTTTTTT; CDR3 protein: CASSSKGGEKLFF
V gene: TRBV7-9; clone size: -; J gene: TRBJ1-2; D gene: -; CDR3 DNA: TGTGCCAGCAGCTTTACCGCAGGGTTCAACTATGGCTACACCTTC; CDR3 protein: CASSFTAGFNYGYTF
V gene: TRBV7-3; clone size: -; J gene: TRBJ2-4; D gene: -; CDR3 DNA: TGTGCCAGCAGCTTAATCGGGAGAGACATTCAGTACTTC; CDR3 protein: CASSLIGRDIQYF
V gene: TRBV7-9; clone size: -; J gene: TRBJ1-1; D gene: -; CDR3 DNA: TGTGCCAGCAGCTTGGGCCCACATGAAGCTTTCTTT; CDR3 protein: CASSLGPHEAFF
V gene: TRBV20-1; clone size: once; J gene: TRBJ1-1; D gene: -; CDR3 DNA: TGCAGTGCTAGTCGGGCGGGGGCGAACACTGAAGCTTTCTTT; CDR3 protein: CSASRAGANTEAFF
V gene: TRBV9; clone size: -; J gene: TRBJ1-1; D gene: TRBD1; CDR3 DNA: TGTGCCAGCAGCGCCGGACAGGGGAGGGATGGTGAAGCTTTCTTT; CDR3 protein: CASSAGQGRDGEAFF
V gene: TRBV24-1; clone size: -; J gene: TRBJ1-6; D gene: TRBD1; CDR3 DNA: TGTGCCACCAGTGCCCGTTGGACAGGCCCGAAGGGAACTTCACCCCTCCACTTT; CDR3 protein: CATSARWTGPKGTSPLHF
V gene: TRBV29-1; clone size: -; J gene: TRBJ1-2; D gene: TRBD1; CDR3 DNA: TGCAGCGCGGGACAGGGGTATGGCTACACCTTC; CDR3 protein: CSAGQGYGYTF
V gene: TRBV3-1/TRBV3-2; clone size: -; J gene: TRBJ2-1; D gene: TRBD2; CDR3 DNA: TGTGCCAGCAGCCAAGGTACTAGCGGGAGTTTCTTC; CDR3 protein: CASSQGTSGSFF
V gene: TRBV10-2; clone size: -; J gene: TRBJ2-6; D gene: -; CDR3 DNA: TGCGCCAGCAGTAACAGTGGGGCCAACGTCCTGACTTTC; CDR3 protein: CASSNSGANVLTF
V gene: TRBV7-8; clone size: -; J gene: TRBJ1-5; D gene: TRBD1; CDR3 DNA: TGTGCCAGCAGCCGTTCTGACAGGGATGCCCAGCATTTT; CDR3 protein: CASSRSDRDAQHF
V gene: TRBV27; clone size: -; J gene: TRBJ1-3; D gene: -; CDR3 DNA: TGTGCCAGCAGTTCATCGGGGGCGGGGGCGCCAGGAAACACCATATATTTT; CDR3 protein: CASSSSGAGAPGNTIYF
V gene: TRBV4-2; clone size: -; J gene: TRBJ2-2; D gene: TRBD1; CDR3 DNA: TGTGCCAGCAGCCAGACCAGACAGGGCAACACCGGGGAGCTGTTTTTT; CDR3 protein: CASSQTRQGNTGELFF
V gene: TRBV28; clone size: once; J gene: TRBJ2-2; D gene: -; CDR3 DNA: TGTGCCAGCAGTTTAGGCAGGGCGAACACCGGGGAGCTGTTTTTT; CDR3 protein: CASSLGRANTGELFF
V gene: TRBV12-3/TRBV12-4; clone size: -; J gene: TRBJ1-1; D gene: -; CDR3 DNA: TGTGCCAGCAGCCGCGGACAGCTTCTCCCTTTCTTT; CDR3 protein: CASSRGQLLPFF
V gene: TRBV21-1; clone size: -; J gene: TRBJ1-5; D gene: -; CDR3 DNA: TGTGCCAGCAGCAAAGACAGGGGGGATCAGCCCCAGCATTTT; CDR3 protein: CASSKDRGDQPQHF
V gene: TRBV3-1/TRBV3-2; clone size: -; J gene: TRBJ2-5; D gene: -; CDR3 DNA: TGTGCCAGCAGCCAAGGTTACCAGGTGCTTGAGACCCAGTACTTC; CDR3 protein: CASSQGYQVLETQYF
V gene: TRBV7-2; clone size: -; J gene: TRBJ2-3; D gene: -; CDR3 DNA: TGTGCCAGCAGCTTAGATCGGGGGAGCACAGATACGCAGTATTTT; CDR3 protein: CASSLDRGSTDTQYF
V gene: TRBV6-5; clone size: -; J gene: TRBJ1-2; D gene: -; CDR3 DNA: TGTGCCAGCAGCCCCGCTGGGGCAGATGGCTACACCTTC; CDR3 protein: CASSPAGADGYTF
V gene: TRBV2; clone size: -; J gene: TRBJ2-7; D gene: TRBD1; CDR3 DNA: TGTGCCAGCCTCATACGGACAGGGAGCAACGAGCAGTACTTC; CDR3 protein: CASLIRTGSNEQYF
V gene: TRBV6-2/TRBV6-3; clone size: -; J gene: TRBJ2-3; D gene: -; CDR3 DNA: TGTGCCAGCAGTTACTCTGAGACAGAGCAGTATTTT; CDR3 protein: CASSYSETEQYF
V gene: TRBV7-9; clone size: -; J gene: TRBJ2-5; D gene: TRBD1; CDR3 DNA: TGTGCCAGCAGCTTACCCCGGACAGGGGAAGAGACCCAGTACTTC; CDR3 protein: CASSLPRTGEETQYF
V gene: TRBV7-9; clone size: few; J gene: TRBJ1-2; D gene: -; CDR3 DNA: TGTGCCAGCAGCCCCAGGGCCTCTAACTATGGCTACACCTTC; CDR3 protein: CASSPRASNYGYTF
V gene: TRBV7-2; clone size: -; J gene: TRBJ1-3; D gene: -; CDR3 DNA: TGTGCCAGCAGCTTACCGGGAGGGGTCGGAAACACCATATATTTT; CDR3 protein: CASSLPGGVGNTIYF
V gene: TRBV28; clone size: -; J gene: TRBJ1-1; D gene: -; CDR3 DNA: TGTGCCAGCAGCAGGTACACTGAAGCTTTCTTT; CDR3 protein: CASSRYTEAFF
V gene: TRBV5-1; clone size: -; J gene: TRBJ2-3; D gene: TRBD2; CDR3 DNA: TGCGCCAGCAGCCCGCCCCCTAGCGGGACGTTCCCTACAGATACGCAGTATTTT; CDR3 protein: CASSPPPSGTFPTDTQYF
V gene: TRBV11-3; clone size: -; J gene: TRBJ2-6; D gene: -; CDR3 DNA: TGTGCCAGCAGCCACACCCGATCTGGGGCCAACGTCCTGACTTTC; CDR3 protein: CASSHTRSGANVLTF
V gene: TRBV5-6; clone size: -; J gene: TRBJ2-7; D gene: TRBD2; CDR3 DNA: TGTGCCAGCAGCATGGGACTAGCCAGATCCTACGAGCAGTACTTC; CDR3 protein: CASSMGLARSYEQYF
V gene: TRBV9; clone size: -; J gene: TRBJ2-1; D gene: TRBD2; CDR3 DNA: TGTGCCAGCAGCGTTATAGCGGGGGCATACAATGAGCAGTTCTTC; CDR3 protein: CASSVIAGAYNEQFF
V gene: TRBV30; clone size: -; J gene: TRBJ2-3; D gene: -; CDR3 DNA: TGTGCCTGGAGTGAGAGGGTTAGCACAGATACGCAGTATTTT; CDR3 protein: CAWSERVSTDTQYF
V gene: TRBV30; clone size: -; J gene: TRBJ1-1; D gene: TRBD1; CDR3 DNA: TGTGCCTGTACGGGGTCTCAGACAGGGGCGAACACTGAAGCTTTCTTT; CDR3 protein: CACTGSQTGANTEAFF
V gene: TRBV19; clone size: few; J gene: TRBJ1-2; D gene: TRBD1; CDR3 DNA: TGTGCCAGTAGTATGGCGGGACAGGGTGGATATGGCTACACCTTC; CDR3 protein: CASSMAGQGGYGYTF
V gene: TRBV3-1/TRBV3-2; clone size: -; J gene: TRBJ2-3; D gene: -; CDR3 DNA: TGTGCCAGCAGCCAAGGGAACAGCGGAGATACGCAGTATTTT; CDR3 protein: CASSQGNSGDTQYF
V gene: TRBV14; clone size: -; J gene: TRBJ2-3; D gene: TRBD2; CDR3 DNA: TGTGCCAGCAGCCAACAAGCTGGACTAGCGGGAGGGCCCTCAGATACGCAGTATTTT; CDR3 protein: CASSQQAGLAGGPSDTQYF
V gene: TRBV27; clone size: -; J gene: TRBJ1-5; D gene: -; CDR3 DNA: TGTGCCAGCAGGAGGACTCCCGGGGGCAATCAGCCCCAGCATTTT; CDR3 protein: CASRRTPGGNQPQHF
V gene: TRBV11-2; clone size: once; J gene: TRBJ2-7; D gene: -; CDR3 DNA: TGTGCCAGCAGCTTAGGATCGAGGGAGCAGTACTTC; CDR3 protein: CASSLGSREQYF
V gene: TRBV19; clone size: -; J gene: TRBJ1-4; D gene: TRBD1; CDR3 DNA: TGTGCCAGTAGTATAGGTTACAGGGGGAACGAAAAACTGTTTTTT; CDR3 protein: CASSIGYRGNEKLFF
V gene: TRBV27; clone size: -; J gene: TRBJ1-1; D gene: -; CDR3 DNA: TGTGCCAGCAGCGGTCATCAAGCTTTCTTT; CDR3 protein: CASSGHQAFF
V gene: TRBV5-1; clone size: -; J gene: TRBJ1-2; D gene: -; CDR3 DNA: TGCGCCAGCAGCAGGGGATCAGTGGGGTCGGATGGCTACACCTTC; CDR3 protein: CASSRGSVGSDGYTF
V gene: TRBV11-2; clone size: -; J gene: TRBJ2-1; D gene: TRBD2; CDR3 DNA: TGTGCCAGCAGCTTACTTCCAACTAGCGGTTACAATGAGCAGTTCTTC; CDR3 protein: CASSLLPTSGYNEQFF
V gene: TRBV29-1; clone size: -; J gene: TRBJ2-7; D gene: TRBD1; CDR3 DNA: TGCAGCGTTGAGGGACAGAGCTACGAGCAGTACTTC; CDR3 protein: CSVEGQSYEQYF
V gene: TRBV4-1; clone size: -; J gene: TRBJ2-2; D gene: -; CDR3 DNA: TGCGCCAGCAGCCAAACGGGATTCATGAACACCGGGGAGCTGTTTTTT; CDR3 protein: CASSQTGFMNTGELFF